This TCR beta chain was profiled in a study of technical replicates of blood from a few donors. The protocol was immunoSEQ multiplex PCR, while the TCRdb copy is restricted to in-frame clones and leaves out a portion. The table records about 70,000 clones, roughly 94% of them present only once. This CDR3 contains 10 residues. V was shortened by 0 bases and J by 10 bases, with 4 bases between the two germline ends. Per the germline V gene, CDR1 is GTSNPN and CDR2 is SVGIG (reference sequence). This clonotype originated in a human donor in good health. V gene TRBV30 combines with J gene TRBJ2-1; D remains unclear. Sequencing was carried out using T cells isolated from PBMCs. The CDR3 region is CAWSVQEQFF. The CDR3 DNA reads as TGTGCCTGGAGTGTACAGGAGCAGTTCTTC.